What follows are 16 T cell receptor beta chains derived from one specimen sequenced in a study of T cell responses to AZD1222 COVID-19 vaccine. Assay: immunoSEQ multiplex PCR; the TCRdb copy retains only in-frame clones and omits some. The data hold roughly 150,000 clones, with 80% to 90% observed a single time. Source: peripheral blood, taken 28 days after the second AZD1222 dose. The receptors originated from an adult who received the AZD1222 COVID-19 vaccine.

The genes are TRBV5-6 and TRBJ2-1, with D perhaps TRBD2 (6 bases). The ends were cut back, 5 bases at V and 3 bases at J, with 18 bases in the middle. The CDR3 covers 16 residues. Germline V CDR1 and CDR2: SGHDT, YYEEEE. The CDR3 loop is CASRARGGVDYNEQFF. The CDR3, as DNA: TGTGCCAGCAGGGCCCGAGGAGGGGTAGACTACAATGAGCAGTTCTTC.

V usage is TRBV15 and J usage is TRBJ2-5, with D possibly TRBD1 on 8 matching bases. The CDR3 runs to 18 residues. CDR1 is LNHNV and CDR2 is YYDKDF in the germline V gene (reference sequence). Trimming cost V 0 bases and J 5 bases, with 22 bases left between them. The CDR3 DNA reads as TGTGCCACCAGCAGAGAGGGGTCCGGACAGGGAGGGAGGGAGACCCAGTACTTC. Translating gives CATSREGSGQGGRETQYF.

This chain joins TRBV7-3 and TRBJ1-1; 7 bases line up with TRBD1. The germline V gene encodes CDR1 SGHTA and CDR2 FQGTGA. This CDR3 spans 14 amino acids. V trimming: 4 bases; J trimming: 1 base; junction bases outside the gene matches: 3. CDR3 region: CASSSGQPNTEAFF. The CDR3 DNA sequence: TGTGCCAGCAGCTCGGGACAGCCGAACACTGAAGCTTTCTTT.

The CDR3 nucleotides read TGTGCCAGCAGCTTAGGTGGGAACACCGGGGAGCTGTTTTTT. Translation gives CASSLGGNTGELFF. V gene TRBV11-2 combines with J gene TRBJ2-2; no firm D call. The CDR3 contains 14 residues. V dropped 1 base and J dropped 1 base, with 4 bases sitting between them. Per germline, CDR1 SGHAT and CDR2 FQNNGV. The full variable domain, in which reference TRBV11-2 and TRBJ2-2 provide the parts outside the CDR3, is EAGVAQSPRYKIIEKRQSVAFWCNPISGHATLYWYQQILGQGPKLLIQFQNNGVVDDSQLPKDRFSAERLKGVDSTLKIQPAKLEDSAVYLCASSLGGNTGELFFGEGSRLTVL.

The chain is built from TRBV29-1 and TRBJ2-5; D ambiguous. Trimming shortened V by 3 bases and J by 5 bases, and 7 bases separated the two germline ends. Germline V gives CDR1 SQVTM, CDR2 ANQGSEA. This CDR3 is built from 11 residues. CDR3 in DNA: TGCAGCGTTGACCCTGGGGAGACCCAGTACTTC. It yields the protein CSVDPGETQYF.

The chain is built from TRBV29-1 and TRBJ1-2; a possible D gene is TRBD1 (6 bases). V was pared by 3 bases and J by 9 bases, with 14 bases between. CDR1 SQVTM and CDR2 ANQGSEA come from the germline V gene. This CDR3 has 12 amino acids. DNA of the CDR3: TGCAGCGTTGAGGGGCAGGGGTTTAGCTACACCTTC. Its translation is CSVEGQGFSYTF.

The rearrangement links TRBV5-6 to TRBJ1-6, with a possible D match to TRBD1 (5 bases). V was trimmed by 6 bases and J by 9 bases, leaving 19 bases between them. This CDR3 spans 15 amino acids. Germline CDR1 is SGHDT and CDR2 is YYEEEE. The CDR3, as DNA: TGTGCCAGCACCCGGGAGGGGAGGAATGTTTCACCCCTCCACTTT. This gives the protein CASTREGRNVSPLHF.

This rearrangement joins TRBV7-2 to TRBJ2-7; tentatively, D is TRBD1 or TRBD2 (5 bases each). Per the germline V gene, CDR1 is SGHTA and CDR2 is FQGNSA. V dropped 1 base and J dropped 0 bases, with 13 bases sitting between them. CDR3 length: 16 amino acids. CDR3 amino acids: CASSLEGTFSSYEQYF. As DNA, the CDR3 is TGTGCCAGCAGCTTAGAAGGGACCTTCAGCTCCTACGAGCAGTACTTC.

The chain has TRBV7-3 and TRBJ2-1; 7 bases match TRBD2. Trimming removed 1 base from V and 5 bases from J; junction bases left unmatched: 8. The V gene's germline CDR1 is SGHTA and CDR2 FQGTGA. The CDR3 runs 16 residues. In DNA form, the CDR3 reads TGTGCCAGCAGCTTAATCCCTGGACTAGGAAACAATGAGCAGTTCTTC. It codes for CASSLIPGLGNNEQFF.

The CDR3 DNA reads TGTGCCAGCAGCTCGGAAAGTCTTTCCTACAATGAGCAGTTCTTC. Protein sequence: CASSSESLSYNEQFF. The rearrangement links TRBV7-8 to TRBJ2-1; D gene ambiguous. The CDR3 totals 15 residues. Trimming stripped 4 bases from V and 1 base from J, with 11 bases between. The germline V gene encodes CDR1 SGHVS and CDR2 FQNEAQ.

V usage is TRBV28 and J usage is TRBJ1-2; D call uncertain. The V end lost 2 bases, the J end lost 4 bases, and 11 bases lay between the germline ends. Germline CDR1 MDHEN, CDR2 SYDVKM. The CDR3 is 14 residues long. CDR3 sequence (DNA): TGTGCCAGCAGTTTACGGGGTCCCCCCTATGGCTACACCTTC. Encoded protein: CASSLRGPPYGYTF.

V gene TRBV20-1 combines with J gene TRBJ1-5; D is unclear. The germline V gene encodes CDR1 DFQATT and CDR2 SNEGSKA (reference sequence). V dropped 3 bases and J dropped 6 bases, with 12 bases sitting between them. The CDR3 spans 13 residues. The CDR3, as DNA: TGCAGTGCTAGTTTTAGGATAAGTCAGCCCCAGCATTTT. Translated, it gives CSASFRISQPQHF.

The chain couples TRBV19 to TRBJ2-1, with 8 bases identical to TRBD1. After removal of 4 bases from V and 2 bases from J, the junction contained 4 bases not matched to a gene. The germline gives CDR1 LNHDA, CDR2 SQIVND (reference sequence). The CDR3 totals 15 residues. Written as DNA, the CDR3 is TGTGCCAGTAGTAAGACAGGGGATGCCTACAATGAGCAGTTCTTC. Amino acids: CASSKTGDAYNEQFF.

This sequence joins TRBV19 and TRBJ1-6; D is unresolved. This CDR3 is built from 12 residues. V gave up 2 bases and J gave up 6 bases, with 2 bases separating them. From germline, CDR1 is LNHDA and CDR2 SQIVND (reference sequence). The CDR3 DNA reads TGTGCCAGTAGTATAATTAATTCACCCCTCCACTTT. Its translation: CASSIINSPLHF.

V usage is TRBV5-1 and J usage is TRBJ2-4; D remains ambiguous. The CDR3 contains 14 residues. The germline CDR1 and CDR2 sequences are SGHRS and YFSETQ. V gave up 1 base and J gave up 0 bases, with 5 bases separating them. CDR3 coding DNA: TGCGCCAGCAGCTTGACGGTAGCCAAAAACATTCAGTACTTC. This translates into CASSLTVAKNIQYF.

This sequence joins TRBV7-3 and TRBJ2-1; D unclear. Trimming pared 1 base from V and 5 bases from J, leaving 6 bases between. Germline loops: CDR1 SGHTA, CDR2 FQGTGA. CDR3 length: 13 amino acids. The CDR3 nucleotides are TGTGCCAGCAGCTTAATTGGGAACAATGAGCAGTTCTTC. This sequence encodes CASSLIGNNEQFF.